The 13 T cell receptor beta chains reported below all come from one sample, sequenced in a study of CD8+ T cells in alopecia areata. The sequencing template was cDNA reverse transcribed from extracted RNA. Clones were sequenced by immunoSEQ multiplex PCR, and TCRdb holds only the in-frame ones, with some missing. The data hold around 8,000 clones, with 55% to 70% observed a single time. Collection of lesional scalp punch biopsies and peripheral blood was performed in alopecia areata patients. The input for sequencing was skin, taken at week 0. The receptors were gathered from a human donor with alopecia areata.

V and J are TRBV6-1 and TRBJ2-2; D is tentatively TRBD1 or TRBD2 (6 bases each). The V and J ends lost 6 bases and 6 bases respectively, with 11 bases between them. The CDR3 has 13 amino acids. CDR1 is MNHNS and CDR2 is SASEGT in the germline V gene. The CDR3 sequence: CASREGVAGELFF. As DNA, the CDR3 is TGTGCCAGCAGGGAGGGGGTGGCCGGGGAGCTGTTTTTT.

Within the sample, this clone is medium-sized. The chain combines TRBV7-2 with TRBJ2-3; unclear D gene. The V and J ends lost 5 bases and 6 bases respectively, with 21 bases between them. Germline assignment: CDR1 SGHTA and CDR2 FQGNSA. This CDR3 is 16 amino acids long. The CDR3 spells CASSPVRLDLGDTQYF. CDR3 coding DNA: TGTGCCAGCAGCCCCGTTCGGCTGGACCTGGGGGATACGCAGTATTTT.

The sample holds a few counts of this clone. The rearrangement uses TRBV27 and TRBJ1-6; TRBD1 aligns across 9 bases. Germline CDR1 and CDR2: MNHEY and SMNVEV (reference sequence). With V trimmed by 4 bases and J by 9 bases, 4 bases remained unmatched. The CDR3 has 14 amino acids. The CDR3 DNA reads TGTGCCAGCAGTTGGGACAGGGTTCGTTCACCCCTCCACTTT. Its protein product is CASSWDRVRSPLHF.

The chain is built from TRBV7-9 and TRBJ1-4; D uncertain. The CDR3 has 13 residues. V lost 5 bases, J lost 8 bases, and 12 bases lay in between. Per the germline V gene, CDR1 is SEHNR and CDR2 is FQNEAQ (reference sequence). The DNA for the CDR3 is TGTGCCAGCAGCCTCCCACTGGGAGAAAAACTGTTTTTT. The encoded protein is CASSLPLGEKLFF.

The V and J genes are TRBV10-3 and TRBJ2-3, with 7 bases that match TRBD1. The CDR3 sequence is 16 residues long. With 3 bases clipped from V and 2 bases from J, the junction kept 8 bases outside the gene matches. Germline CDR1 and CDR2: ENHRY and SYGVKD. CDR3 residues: CAISDPTGMYTDTQYF. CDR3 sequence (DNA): TGTGCCATCAGTGACCCGACAGGGATGTACACAGATACGCAGTATTTT.

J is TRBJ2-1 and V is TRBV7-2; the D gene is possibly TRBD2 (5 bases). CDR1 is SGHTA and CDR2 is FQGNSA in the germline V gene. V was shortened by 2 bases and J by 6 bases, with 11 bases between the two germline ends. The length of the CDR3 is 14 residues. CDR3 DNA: TGTGCCAGCAGCTTAACTCCGACTATCAATGAGCAGTTCTTC. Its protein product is CASSLTPTINEQFF.

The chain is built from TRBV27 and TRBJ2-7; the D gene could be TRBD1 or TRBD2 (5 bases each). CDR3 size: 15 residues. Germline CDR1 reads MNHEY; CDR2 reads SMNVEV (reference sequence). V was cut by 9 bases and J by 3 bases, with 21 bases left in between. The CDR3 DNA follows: TGTGCCAGTAGGCCGGGACGTAGCCCCAACTACGAGCAGTACTTC. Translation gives CASRPGRSPNYEQYF.

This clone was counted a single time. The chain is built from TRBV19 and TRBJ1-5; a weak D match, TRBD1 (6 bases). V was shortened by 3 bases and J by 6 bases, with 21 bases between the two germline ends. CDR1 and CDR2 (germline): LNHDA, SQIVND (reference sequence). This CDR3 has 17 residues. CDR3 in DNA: TGTGCCAGTAGTATCACCCCCGGGACATGGAGTATTCAGCCCCAGCATTTT. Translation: CASSITPGTWSIQPQHF.

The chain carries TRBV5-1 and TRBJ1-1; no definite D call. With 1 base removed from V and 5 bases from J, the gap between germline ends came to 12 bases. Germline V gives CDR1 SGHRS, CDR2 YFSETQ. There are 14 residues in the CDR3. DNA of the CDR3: TGCGCCAGCAGCTTGCGAGGGCCCGGGACTGAAGCTTTCTTT. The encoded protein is CASSLRGPGTEAFF.

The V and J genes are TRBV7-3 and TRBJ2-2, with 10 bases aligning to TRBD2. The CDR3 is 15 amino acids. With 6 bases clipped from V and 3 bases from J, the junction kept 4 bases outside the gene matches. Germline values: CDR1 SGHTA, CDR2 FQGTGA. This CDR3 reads CASSRTSGDTGELFF. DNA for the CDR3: TGTGCCAGCAGTAGGACTAGCGGCGACACCGGGGAGCTGTTTTTT.

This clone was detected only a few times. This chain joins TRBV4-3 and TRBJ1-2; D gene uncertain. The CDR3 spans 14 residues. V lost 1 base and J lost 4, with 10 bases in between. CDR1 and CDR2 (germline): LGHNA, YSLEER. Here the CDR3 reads CASSQGSTVYGYTF. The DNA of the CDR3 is TGCGCCAGCAGCCAAGGGAGCACGGTCTATGGCTACACCTTC.

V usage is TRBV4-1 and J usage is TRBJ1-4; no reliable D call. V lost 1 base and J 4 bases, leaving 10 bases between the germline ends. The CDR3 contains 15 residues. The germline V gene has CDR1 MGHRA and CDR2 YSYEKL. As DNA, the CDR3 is TGCGCCAGCAGCCAAGTAGGAGGCCTTAATGAAAAACTGTTTTTT. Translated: CASSQVGGLNEKLFF.

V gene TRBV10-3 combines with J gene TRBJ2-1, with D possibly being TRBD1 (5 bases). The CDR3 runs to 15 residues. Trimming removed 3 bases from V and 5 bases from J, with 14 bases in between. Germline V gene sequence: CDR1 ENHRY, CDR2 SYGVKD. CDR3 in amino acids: CAISDPLGPHNEQFF. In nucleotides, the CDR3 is TGTGCCATCAGTGACCCCCTGGGGCCTCACAATGAGCAGTTCTTC.